These 20 T cell receptor beta chains were sequenced from one sample in a study of Tregs in tolerant kidney transplant recipients. Profiling relied on immunoSEQ multiplex PCR, and the TCRdb table lists in-frame clones only, not all of them. This table has about 240,000 clones, approximately 83% appearing once. The sample taken for sequencing was CD4+ T cells from blood. Every receptor here comes from a human donor in good health.

This chain links TRBV5-1 with TRBJ1-3; D perhaps matches TRBD1 (6 bases). Germline V gene data show CDR1 as SGHRS and CDR2 as YFSETQ. Trimming shortened V by 4 bases and J by 2 bases, and 13 bases separated the two germline ends. CDR3 length equals 15 residues. CDR3 DNA sequence: TGCGCCAGCAGCGGGACCGGGACAACTGGAAACACCATATATTTT. This translates into CASSGTGTTGNTIYF.

Written as DNA, the CDR3 is TGTGCCAGCAGCCCCCGGTCCACCGGGGAGCTGTTTTTT. Amino acid sequence: CASSPRSTGELFF. This sequence joins TRBV11-3 and TRBJ2-2; no clear D gene. This CDR3 has 13 amino acids. Germline V gene sequence: CDR1 SGHNT, CDR2 YENEEA. With 5 bases removed from V and 4 bases from J, the gap between germline ends came to 8 bases.

The J gene is TRBJ1-1, the V gene TRBV2, with 8 bases matching TRBD1. The germline V gene has CDR1 SNHLY and CDR2 FYNNEI. Unmatched junction bases numbered 2, after V lost 7 bases and J lost 1 base. The CDR3 spans 13 residues. CDR3 residues: CASTGQENTEAFF. In nucleotides, the CDR3 is TGTGCCAGCACGGGACAGGAGAACACTGAAGCTTTCTTT.

The chain employs TRBV6-1 and TRBJ2-5, with D tentatively TRBD2 (6 bases). Germline V gene sequence: CDR1 MNHNS, CDR2 SASEGT. Trimming left V 7 bases short and J 4 bases short, with 13 bases between. The CDR3 sequence is 13 residues long. Written as DNA, the CDR3 is TGTGCCAGCACTCGGGCGGGGTTAGAGACCCAGTACTTC. Its translation is CASTRAGLETQYF.

The chain is built from TRBV6-6 and TRBJ1-5; D is perhaps TRBD1 (5 bases). The CDR3 extends over 13 amino acids. CDR1 is MNHNY and CDR2 is SVGAGI in the germline V gene (reference sequence). V was shortened by 5 bases and J by 5 bases, with 10 bases between the two germline ends. The CDR3 protein is CASSTGGDQPQHF. The CDR3 DNA sequence: TGTGCCAGCAGTACCGGGGGGGATCAGCCCCAGCATTTT.

The chain has TRBV4-2 and TRBJ2-1; TRBD2 agrees at 7 bases. Trimming at V came to 7 bases and at J to 0 bases, leaving 9 bases not matched to a gene. Germline CDR1 reads LGHNA; CDR2 reads YNFKEQ. CDR3 length: 16 amino acids. As DNA, the CDR3 is TGTGCCAGCAAAACCAACTTAGCGGGCTCCTACAATGAGCAGTTCTTC. Its translation: CASKTNLAGSYNEQFF.

On this clone: The DNA is left out, because the CDR3 cannot be placed on it with certainty; the CDR3 is given as TCRdb lists it. The J gene is TRBJ2-2, the V gene TRBV6-5; TRBD2, the table's D call, was not compared with the DNA. Germline V CDR1 and CDR2: MNHEY, SVGAGI. The CDR3 comprises 13 residues, both ends counted. The CDR3 loop is CASSSSGLGELFF.

The chain recombines TRBV5-1 with TRBJ1-1; D is unclear. The germline gives CDR1 SGHRS, CDR2 YFSETQ. V lost 5 bases, J lost 0 bases, and 11 bases lay in between. The CDR3 extends over 14 amino acids. DNA for the CDR3: TGCGCCAGCAGGACCTCAGGTATGAACACTGAAGCTTTCTTT. This encodes CASRTSGMNTEAFF. Together with reference TRBV5-1 and TRBJ1-1, the CDR3 gives the full variable domain: KAGVTQTPRYLIKTRGQQVTLSCSPISGHRSVSWYQQTPGQGLQFLFEYFSETQRNKGNFPGRFSGRQFSNSRSEMNVSTLELGDSALYLCASRTSGMNTEAFFGQGTRLTVV.

The chain employs TRBV15 and TRBJ2-5; D is unresolved. Per germline, CDR1 LNHNV and CDR2 YYDKDF (reference sequence). This CDR3 has 13 amino acids. The V end was cut by 3 bases, the J end by 0 bases, with 5 bases between. The chain's CDR3 is CATSSWDQETQYF. The CDR3 nucleotides read TGTGCCACCAGCAGCTGGGACCAAGAGACCCAGTACTTC.

The chain is built from TRBV5-8 and TRBJ2-7; D is possibly TRBD2 (5 bases). The CDR3 has 17 amino acids. Trimming cost V 1 base and J 3 bases, with 20 bases left between them. Germline assignment: CDR1 SGHTS and CDR2 YDEGEE. The CDR3 nucleotides read TGTGCCAGCAGCTTGTTGGATATTGGAGGTTTTGACTACGAGCAGTACTTC. It encodes CASSLLDIGGFDYEQYF.

This clone was seen once. This chain connects TRBV27 to TRBJ1-2, with D possibly matching TRBD1 (5 bases). The germline V and J ends were trimmed by 0 bases and 8 bases, with 10 bases remaining between them. CDR1 is MNHEY and CDR2 is SMNVEV in the germline V gene (reference sequence). CDR3 length: 13 amino acids. The CDR3 bases are TGTGCCAGCAGTTTATCCGGGGCCCCCGGCTACACCTTC. It encodes CASSLSGAPGYTF.

This clone was recorded a few times. The genes are TRBV2 and TRBJ1-3; D unresolved. The V end was cut by 2 bases, the J end by 0 bases, with 11 bases between. Germline V CDR1 and CDR2: SNHLY, FYNNEI. The CDR3 is 16 residues long. CDR3 sequence reads: CASSEKSVYSGNTIYF. The DNA for the CDR3 is TGTGCCAGCAGTGAAAAATCCGTCTACTCTGGAAACACCATATATTTT.

The rearrangement joins TRBV13 to TRBJ2-7, with D possibly being TRBD2 (5 bases). The ends were cut back, 3 bases at V and 2 bases at J, with 11 bases in the middle. This CDR3 has 14 amino acids. CDR1 is PRHDT and CDR2 is FYEKMQ in the germline V gene (reference sequence). For the CDR3, the DNA is TGTGCCAGCAGCTTCGACTGGAGGACCTACGAGCAGTACTTC. This sequence encodes CASSFDWRTYEQYF. Using reference TRBV13 and TRBJ2-7 for the parts outside the CDR3, the full variable domain is AAGVIQSPRHLIKEKRETATLKCYPIPRHDTVYWYQQGPGQDPQFLISFYEKMQSDKGSIPDRFSAQQFSDYHSELNMSSLELGDSALYFCASSFDWRTYEQYFGPGTRLTVT.

This clone was recorded a few times. This rearrangement joins TRBV10-2 to TRBJ2-7; 8 bases agree with TRBD1. This CDR3 has 14 amino acids. CDR1 and CDR2 (germline): WSHSY, SAAADI. The J segment lost 5 bases and the V segment lost 7 bases, leaving 10 bases of the junction unmatched. CDR3 sequence: CASTRGQGGHEQYF. CDR3 DNA: TGCGCCAGCACGAGAGGACAGGGCGGACACGAGCAGTACTTC.

The CDR3 spells CASSLGGNGGTGELFF. DNA of the CDR3: TGTGCCAGCAGCTTAGGGGGAAACGGCGGCACCGGGGAGCTGTTTTTT. The chain is built from TRBV7-6 and TRBJ2-2, with D unresolved. V was trimmed by 1 base and J by 4 bases, leaving 13 bases between them. The CDR3 consists of 16 residues. Germline lookup yields CDR1 SGHVS and CDR2 FNYEAQ.

With regard to this clone: The CDR3 does not close with the conserved phenylalanine or tryptophan, likely indicating a read error. The chain is built from TRBV6-5 and TRBJ1-2; D gene unclear. Trimming shortened V by 4 bases and J by 2 bases, and 8 bases separated the two germline ends. The CDR3 loop spans 13 amino acids. The germline CDR1 and CDR2 sequences are MNHEY and SVGAGI. DNA for the CDR3: TGTGCCAGCAGTTTCGGGGTAAACTATGGCTACACCCTC. It encodes CASSFGVNYGYTL.

This clone was observed once. The chain has TRBV11-2 and TRBJ2-7; tentatively, D is TRBD1 (6 bases). V was cut by 2 bases and J by 1 base, with 12 bases left in between. Germline CDR1 SGHAT, CDR2 FQNNGV. This CDR3 has 15 amino acids. The CDR3 protein is CASSLQPRGSYEQYF. The DNA of the CDR3 is TGTGCCAGCAGCTTACAACCCAGGGGTTCCTACGAGCAGTACTTC.

This chain uses TRBV20-1 with TRBJ2-7; D ambiguous. Between the trimmed V and J ends, which lost 3 bases and 11 bases, there was a span of 14 bases. The CDR3 spans 11 residues. Germline CDR1 DFQATT, CDR2 SNEGSKA (reference sequence). The CDR3 spells CSARAGLVEYF. The DNA of the CDR3 is TGCAGTGCTAGGGCTGGCCTCGTGGAGTACTTC.

This rearrangement joins TRBV5-1 to TRBJ2-3; D remains unclear. The V gene's germline CDR1 is SGHRS and CDR2 YFSETQ. Trimming stripped 0 bases from V and 4 bases from J, with 15 bases between. CDR3 size: 16 residues. CDR3 region: CASSLAQGRSPDTQYF. The CDR3 region has the DNA TGCGCCAGCAGCTTGGCCCAAGGCAGGTCTCCAGATACGCAGTATTTT.

The chain joins TRBV7-9 to TRBJ2-7; 7 bases are shared with TRBD1. From germline, CDR1 is SEHNR and CDR2 FQNEAQ (reference sequence). Trimming removed 3 bases from V and 3 bases from J; junction bases left unmatched: 5. The CDR3 runs to 14 residues. CDR3 nucleotides: TGTGCCAGCAGCTTCGGGACAGTGATCTACGAGCAGTACTTC. Amino acid sequence: CASSFGTVIYEQYF.